One and the same sample provided the 25 T cell receptor beta chains below, sequenced in a study of blood T cell repertoires in COVID-19. Generated by immunoSEQ multiplex PCR, the TCRdb table keeps only in-frame clones and is missing some. The table has about 70,000 clones, 86% seen once. The sample consisted of peripheral blood. Receptors were obtained from a man in his 70s with active COVID-19.

The chain carries TRBV18 and TRBJ1-2; D remains ambiguous. Germline assignment: CDR1 KGHSH and CDR2 LQKENI. CDR3 length: 17 residues. V lost 3 bases to trimming and J lost 0 bases, with 17 bases between them. The CDR3 sequence is CASSPPGQTRPNYGYTF. The CDR3 DNA follows: TGTGCCAGCTCACCGCCGGGTCAAACACGACCTAACTATGGCTACACCTTC.

The rearrangement uses TRBV5-5 and TRBJ1-4; the match to TRBD1 covers 8 bases. Germline-derived CDR1 and CDR2 are SGHKS and YYEKEE (reference sequence). With 6 bases clipped from V and 10 bases from J, the junction kept 11 bases outside the gene matches. This CDR3 spans 14 amino acids. CDR3 region: CASTTTGGLGKLFF. The CDR3, as DNA: TGTGCCAGCACCACCACAGGGGGTTTGGGAAAACTGTTTTTT.

This chain links TRBV7-3 with TRBJ2-3; D is perhaps TRBD2 (6 bases). The V and J ends lost 3 bases and 2 bases respectively, with 12 bases between them. The CDR3 covers 15 residues. The germline gives CDR1 SGHTA, CDR2 FQGTGA. This CDR3 is CASSFGLAITDTQYF. The CDR3 nucleotides read TGTGCCAGCAGCTTTGGGCTAGCGATCACAGATACGCAGTATTTT.

This clone was observed a few times. The rearrangement links TRBV6-4 to TRBJ2-6; 9 nucleotides agree with TRBD1. J lost 0 bases, V lost 7 bases, and 7 bases had no gene match. Germline V lookup: CDR1 MRHNA, CDR2 SNTAGT. This CDR3 has 17 amino acids. The chain's CDR3 is CASTPGQGGSGANVLTF. The CDR3 coding sequence is TGTGCCAGCACCCCGGGACAGGGAGGCTCTGGGGCCAACGTCCTGACTTTC.

The chain uses TRBV7-3 and TRBJ2-6, with D perhaps matching TRBD1 (6 bases). Trimming shortened V by 2 bases and J by 0 bases, and 8 bases separated the two germline ends. The V gene's germline CDR1 is SGHTA and CDR2 FQGTGA. CDR3 length: 16 amino acids. This chain's CDR3 is CASSLGQHSGANVLTF. The DNA for the CDR3 is TGTGCCAGCAGCTTAGGACAGCACTCTGGGGCCAACGTCCTGACTTTC.

CDR3 loop: CASRGTSGSPTQYF. Here the CDR3 DNA reads TGTGCCAGCCGGGGTACTAGCGGGAGTCCGACCCAGTACTTC. This chain joins TRBV28 and TRBJ2-5, with TRBD2 identical over 11 bases. The CDR3 runs 14 residues. Germline V gene sequence: CDR1 MDHEN, CDR2 SYDVKM. Unmatched junction bases numbered 9, after V lost 8 bases and J lost 7 bases.

The chain carries TRBV28 and TRBJ2-5, with D perhaps TRBD2 (7 bases). Between the trimmed V and J ends, which lost 6 bases and 1 base, there was a span of 15 bases. Germline V lookup: CDR1 MDHEN, CDR2 SYDVKM. The CDR3 sequence is 15 residues long. The CDR3 is CASRLGGGTQETQYF. The CDR3 nucleotides read TGTGCCAGCAGGTTAGGGGGGGGAACCCAAGAGACCCAGTACTTC.

In this sample, this clone turned up once. The chain carries TRBV11-2 and TRBJ2-1; D may be TRBD1 (7 bases). Germline CDR1 and CDR2: SGHAT and FQNNGV. The CDR3 extends over 16 amino acids. The germline V and J ends were trimmed by 1 base and 7 bases, with 17 bases remaining between them. CDR3 DNA sequence: TGTGCCAGCAGCTTAGTGGGCAGGGGGGTAGGGAATGAGCAGTTCTTC. This codes for CASSLVGRGVGNEQFF.

The chain carries TRBV4-2 and TRBJ1-2, with 7 bases identical to TRBD1. V was clipped by 0 bases and J by 6 bases; unmatched bases: 7. CDR1 LGHNA and CDR2 YNFKEQ come from the germline V gene. There are 15 residues in the CDR3. The CDR3, as DNA: TGTGCCAGCAGCCAAGATCCCGAACAGGGGAATGGCTACACCTTC. It specifies CASSQDPEQGNGYTF.

This clone has a handful of counts. The chain employs TRBV2 and TRBJ2-3; TRBD2 might be the D (5 bases). Germline values: CDR1 SNHLY, CDR2 FYNNEI. V lost 5 bases and J 8 bases, leaving 8 bases between the germline ends. CDR3 size: 11 residues. The CDR3 region has the DNA TGTGCCAGCAGTAGCGGCTCTACGCAGTATTTT. It codes for CASSSGSTQYF. Combining the CDR3 with reference TRBV2 and TRBJ2-3 gives the whole variable domain EPEVTQTPSHQVTQMGQEVILRCVPISNHLYFYWYRQILGQKVEFLVSFYNNEISEKSEIFDDQFSVERPDGSNFTLKIRSTKLEDSAMYFCASSSGSTQYFGPGTRLTVL.

This clone appeared a single time. V gene TRBV19 combines with J gene TRBJ2-5, with D tentatively TRBD1 (7 bases). The germline CDR1 and CDR2 sequences are LNHDA and SQIVND (reference sequence). The CDR3 length is 15 residues. V dropped 0 bases and J dropped 4 bases, with 12 bases sitting between them. CDR3 residues: CASSIEGTAGETQYF. CDR3 bases: TGTGCCAGTAGTATAGAGGGGACAGCGGGAGAGACCCAGTACTTC.

The CDR3 bases are TGTGCCAGCAGCGAGGGACAGGGACAGGAGACCCAGTACTTC. Translated, it gives CASSEGQGQETQYF. The rearrangement uses TRBV5-4 and TRBJ2-5; 9 bases line up with TRBD1. In germline, CDR1 is SGHNT, CDR2 YYREEE (reference sequence). The V and J ends lost 4 bases and 5 bases, in that order; junction bases with no gene match: 6. This CDR3 spans 14 amino acids.

The V and J genes are TRBV23-1 and TRBJ1-6; maybe TRBD1 (6 bases). TRBV23-1 is labeled an ORF, and its function is uncertain. The CDR3 sequence is 16 residues long. Trimming pared 6 bases from V and 9 bases from J, leaving 21 bases between. The CDR3 DNA follows: TGCGCCAGCAGGCCCGGACAGTCAAGTGCCCTTTCACCCCTCCACTTT. This encodes CASRPGQSSALSPLHF.

The chain recombines TRBV28 with TRBJ2-4, with TRBD1 matching 7 bases. CDR1 and CDR2 (germline): MDHEN, SYDVKM. The trim removed 1 base at V and 8 bases at J, leaving 5 bases unmatched. This CDR3 is built from 14 residues. CDR3 amino acids: CASSLLGGRDIQYF. In nucleotides, the CDR3 is TGTGCCAGCAGTTTATTAGGGGGCCGAGACATTCAGTACTTC. Looking up the rest from reference TRBV28 and TRBJ2-4 gives the full variable domain: DVKVTQSSRYLVKRTGEKVFLECVQDMDHENMFWYRQDPGLGLRLIYFSYDVKMKEKGDIPEGYSVSREKKERFSLILESASTNQTSMYLCASSLLGGRDIQYFGAGTRLSVL.

The V call is TRBV28, the J call TRBJ2-7; 8 bases match TRBD2. Germline CDR1 MDHEN, CDR2 SYDVKM. The CDR3 is 15 amino acids. J lost 2 bases, V lost 5 bases, and 8 bases had no gene match. As DNA, the CDR3 is TGTGCCAGCAGTCCTTCTAGCGGGTCCACCTACGAGCAGTACTTC. It codes for CASSPSSGSTYEQYF.

This clone was counted between two and nine times. The chain uses TRBV11-2 and TRBJ2-7; D is perhaps TRBD2 (6 bases). Germline CDR1 SGHAT, CDR2 FQNNGV. V was shortened by 3 bases and J by 7 bases, with 13 bases between the two germline ends. CDR3 length equals 13 residues. The CDR3 loop is CASSFRSGREQYF. As DNA, the CDR3 is TGTGCCAGCAGCTTTCGTTCGGGGAGGGAGCAGTACTTC.

The chain is built from TRBV28 and TRBJ1-4; 8 bases fit TRBD1. With V trimmed by 1 base and J by 3 bases, 7 bases remained unmatched. The CDR3 has 17 residues. CDR1 is MDHEN and CDR2 is SYDVKM in the germline V gene. In DNA, the CDR3 is TGTGCCAGCAGTTTATTGGCAGGGGGCAAGGCTAATGAAAAACTGTTTTTT. Translation gives CASSLLAGGKANEKLFF.

The rearrangement links TRBV28 to TRBJ2-5, with TRBD2 identical over 11 bases. The CDR3 is made up of 16 amino acids. Germline V gene lookup returns CDR1 MDHEN and CDR2 SYDVKM. The V and J ends lost 6 bases and 5 bases, in that order; junction bases with no gene match: 11. DNA for the CDR3: TGTGCCAGCAGCCCCCTACTAGCGGGAGTCGGGGAGACCCAGTACTTC. Translated: CASSPLLAGVGETQYF.

Only a few counts were recorded for this clone. This CDR3 reads CASSPGQGWGNEQFF. CDR3 DNA: TGTGCCAGCAGCCCCGGACAGGGGTGGGGCAATGAGCAGTTCTTC. This chain uses TRBV7-2 with TRBJ2-1; 9 bases are shared with TRBD1. CDR1 SGHTA and CDR2 FQGNSA come from the germline V gene. The CDR3 covers 15 residues. With 5 bases clipped from V and 6 bases from J, the junction kept 8 bases outside the gene matches.

The rearrangement uses TRBV7-2 and TRBJ2-1; D is ambiguous. Deletions cut 1 base from V and 10 bases from J, with 11 bases between. Germline assignment: CDR1 SGHTA and CDR2 FQGNSA. CDR3 size: 13 residues. CDR3 amino acids: CASSLGRRGEQFF. CDR3 nucleotides: TGTGCCAGCAGCTTAGGCCGACGAGGCGAGCAGTTCTTC.

The J gene is TRBJ1-2, the V gene TRBV6-2 or TRBV6-3, with D possibly matching TRBD1 (5 bases). V lost 0 bases and J lost 7, with 12 bases in between. Germline CDR1 MNHEY, CDR2 SVGEGT. There are 14 residues in the CDR3. CDR3 amino acids: CASSYSGQSSGYTF. In DNA form, the CDR3 reads TGTGCCAGCAGTTACTCGGGGCAGTCCTCTGGCTACACCTTC.

The chain couples TRBV5-1 to TRBJ1-3; weak D call: TRBD1 (5 bases). The CDR3 spans 18 residues. The V end was cut by 0 bases, the J end by 0 bases, with 16 bases between. Germline V gene data show CDR1 as SGHRS and CDR2 as YFSETQ. The CDR3 DNA is TGCGCCAGCAGCTTGGCCCCGGGGGGGACCCGCTCTGGAAACACCATATATTTT. Protein: CASSLAPGGTRSGNTIYF.

V and J are TRBV25-1 and TRBJ1-2; TRBD1 might be the D (5 bases). The V and J ends lost 1 base and 6 bases respectively, with 15 bases between them. CDR1 is MGHDK and CDR2 is SYGVNS in the germline V gene. The length of the CDR3 is 15 residues. CDR3 coding DNA: TGTGCCAGCAGTGAATCTGGCAGGGAATCGCATGGCTACACCTTC. Protein product: CASSESGRESHGYTF.

This clone was detected once. V is TRBV9 and J is TRBJ1-2; TRBD1 might be the D (5 bases). V lost 4 bases and J lost 4, with 11 bases in between. This CDR3 spans 13 amino acids. The germline CDR1 and CDR2 sequences are SGDLS and YYNGEE. The CDR3 protein is CASSPPGGYGYTF. CDR3 bases: TGTGCCAGCAGCCCCCCGGGGGGCTATGGCTACACCTTC.

This clone was found a few times. This rearrangement joins TRBV25-1 to TRBJ2-7; D unclear. Germline assignment: CDR1 MGHDK and CDR2 SYGVNS. The CDR3 contains 12 residues. V gave up 4 bases and J gave up 6 bases, with 10 bases separating them. The CDR3 region is CASSGPGGEQYF. The CDR3 coding sequence is TGTGCCAGCAGTGGCCCCGGTGGCGAGCAGTACTTC.